The T cell receptor (beta chain) under discussion was sequenced for a study of blood T cell repertoires in COVID-19. Turning to the study itself: Samples came from the United States, Italy and Spain, spanning acute and convalescent COVID-19.

CDR3 length: 14 residues. Germline V lookup: CDR1 SNHLY, CDR2 FYNNEI. The V segment lost 8 bases and the J segment 0 bases; nucleotides outside the gene matches: 4. Authors' analysis steps: Reference gene primer amplification yielded estimated nucleated cell counts. Here immunoSEQ multiplex PCR was the method, and the copy in TCRdb shows in-frame clones only, minus some. For V, J and clone size, that table is used; D and trimming come from the DNA. The sample has 150,000 to 180,000 clones; nearly 80% are singletons. The sequence derives from a man of 80 years or more with acute or convalescent COVID-19. The chain carries TRBV2 and TRBJ1-5, with 7 bases identical to TRBD1. What was sequenced was peripheral blood. CDR3 nucleotide sequence: TGTGCCAGCCGAGGGACAGCTAGCAATCAGCCCCAGCATTTT. This encodes CASRGTASNQPQHF.